Included here is one T cell receptor beta chain sequence, with context. Its antigen has not been determined. Per-nucleotide qualities are absent, and no much larger clonotype sits a single base away. To be included, a participant needed at least one PBMC sample from before ART initiation plus at least two post-ART samples. All participants with HIV were treated in the United States of America. Before DNA extraction, cryopreserved samples of roughly 0.95-10 million PBMC were thawed and washed. At the time of the earliest PBMC sample, participants with HIV were aged between about 20 and 60 years. PBMC samples were contributed by each participant from 1-4 timepoints before ART initiation and 2-8 timepoints after ART initiation, with a median of 7 samples. Serial HIV viral load, CD4+ T-cell count, ART history and demographic data were obtained for every participant. A Qiagen kit on a QIAcube was used to extract genomic DNA from unsorted PBMC, with samples processed in batches of 12.

This sample was taken from a study of long-term antiretroviral therapy in people with HIV (dated by TCRdb to between 2021 and 2024). Notes on the research overall: The earliest samples were collected approximately a decade before the 2015 WHO recommendation for immediate ART, a period when ART was typically delayed until CD4 counts fell. Whether ART initiation and durable HIV suppression were associated with changes in peripheral blood TRB repertoire composition and diversity was tested in a retrospective serial study. No cross-contamination during QIAcube processing was seen in test extractions of a monoclonal T-cell line run alongside 30 to 35 polyclonal samples. About 40% of the roughly 30 participants with HIV were female. A total of around 200 cryopreserved PBMC samples were contributed to the cohort by 30 adults with confirmed HIV infection, with samples collected serially over a mean of roughly six years (range 1-12). Broad study findings and their caveats: Inferences about post-ART repertoire changes were limited because no data were available on ART adherence, viral resistance or therapy changes. The repertoire was dominated across all time points by expanded TRB clones identified before ART initiation, although this dominance was seen to fluctuate and to decrease in many PLHIV after ART. Narrower CDR3 length ranges were observed in HIV repertoires than in controls, and an antigen-experienced repertoire with only a slight naive shift after ART was suggested by the network structure. Limited PBMC availability meant only the TCR beta chain was sequenced, without alpha chain pairing. The samples span the years 2004 to 2017, and the ART regimens used at that time may not be as effective as current regimens. Unsorted PBMC were profiled instead of sorted CD4+ and CD8+ T cells because pre-ART samples had limited cell numbers. Starting ART was linked to a significant rise in TRB diversity, yet even after long-term ART the diversity remained significantly lower than in transplant donor controls.

The immunoSEQ hsTCRB v3.0 assay was used at survey level resolution to sequence the TRB variable region. The target sequencing depth for TRB was roughly 40,000-50,000 T-cell genomes per sample. Pooled TRB libraries were sequenced on an Illumina MiSeq with a v3 150-cycle kit. On the authors' methods: Analysis of repertoires was carried out in R inside a reproducible Nextflow workflow spanning QC, data transformation and analysis. LymphoSeq2, an R package for AIRR-Seq data exploration, was used to implement custom analyses. A few samples that produced fewer than 5000 total TRB sequences were removed, so some 190 HIV repertoires were analyzed. Among the roughly 190 retained HIV repertoires, 55 to 65 were collected before ART initiation and 120 to 130 after ART initiation. Each repertoire was downsampled to 5000 TRB nucleotide sequences, and summary statistics were averaged across 100 downsampling iterations. Only TRB sequences with CDR3 regions of at least seven amino acids were retained for analysis. Two measures captured diversity: a Shannon entropy-derived clonality score and the Gini coefficient. In the repertoire networks, any two of the top 5000 CDR3 amino acid sequences were linked whenever the two sequences differed by an edit distance of one. For TRB CDR3 amino acid sequences, GLIPH2 was used to predict antigen specificity groups and MHC restriction. To flag known associations with CMV, EBV, HIV or tissue antigens, CDR3 amino acid sequences were compared against VDJdb and McPAS-TCR. Pre-ART, post-ART and control groups were compared with Wilcoxon signed-rank tests and Holm-Bonferroni correction. In its TCRdb copy, this immuneACCESS table keeps in-frame sequences only and misses some clones. Where compared with another copy, unresolved V genes explain less than half of these, and the others have no known cause. The DNA gave D and trimming, while V, J and clone size come from that table. The sample data list tens of thousands of clones, and approximately 92% of these were observed just once. The ten largest clones capture under 9.5% of the sample.

From the cysteine up to the phenylalanine, the CDR3 has a length of 15 residues. Just the 45-base CDR3 DNA is kept, in frame starting at base 1. Taken from the germline V gene, the CDR1 and CDR2 loops are SGHDN and FVKESK. Relative to germline, V is missing 3 bases and J is missing 6 bases, with 3 bases of the junction outside any gene match. Here the sequenced sample was unsorted PBMCs, taken 4.4 years after starting antiretroviral therapy. This receptor chain uses TRBV14 and TRBJ2-3, with TRBD2 identical over 13 junction bases. The clonotype originates from a woman aged 50 to 65 with HIV. CDR3 region: CASSQGTSGADTQYF. The DNA is TGTGCCAGCAGCCAGGGGACTAGCGGGGCGGATACGCAGTATTTT.